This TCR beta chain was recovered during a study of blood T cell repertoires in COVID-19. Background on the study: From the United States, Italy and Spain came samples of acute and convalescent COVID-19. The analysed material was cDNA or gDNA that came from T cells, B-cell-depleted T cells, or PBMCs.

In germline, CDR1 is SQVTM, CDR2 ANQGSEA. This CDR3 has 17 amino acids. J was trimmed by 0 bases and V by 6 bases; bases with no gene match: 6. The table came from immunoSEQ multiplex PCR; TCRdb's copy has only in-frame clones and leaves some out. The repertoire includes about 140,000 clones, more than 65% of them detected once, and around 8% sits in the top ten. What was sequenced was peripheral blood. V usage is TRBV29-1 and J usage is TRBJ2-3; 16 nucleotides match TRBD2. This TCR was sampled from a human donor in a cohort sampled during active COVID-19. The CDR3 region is CSVLGTSGGASTDTQYF. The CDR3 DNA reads TGCAGCGTCCTCGGGACTAGCGGGGGGGCCAGCACAGATACGCAGTATTTT.